The 14 T cell receptor beta chains below all came from one sample that was sequenced in a study of T cell repertoires in cytomegalovirus infection. TCRdb analysed the reads with MiXCR anew, one entry per CDR3 protein. The sample lists about 76,000 distinct CDR3 sequences; more than 3.5% were seen once. Sequences were obtained from PBMCs. These receptors originate from a human donor in good health (CMV status not recorded). Some clones in this sample may be carry-over from other donors' samples.

This clonotype was recorded many times. The V call is TRBV7-2, the J call TRBJ2-7; D is undetermined. CDR1 is SGHTA and CDR2 is FQGNSA in the germline V gene. The V end was cut by 3 bases, the J end by 6 bases, with 15 bases between. The CDR3 length is 14 residues. CDR3 amino acids: CASSFLRSKSEQYF. The CDR3 DNA reads TGTGCCAGCAGCTTTTTAAGGAGTAAGTCCGAGCAGTACTTC.

This clonotype was counted at least ten times. V gene TRBV6-2 or TRBV6-3 combines with J gene TRBJ2-7, with 12 bases identical to TRBD2. Per germline, CDR1 MNHEY and CDR2 SVGEGT. The V and J ends lost 6 bases and 5 bases, in that order; junction bases with no gene match: 11. The CDR3 is made up of 16 amino acids. In nucleotides, the CDR3 is TGTGCCAGCAGACTTACTAGCGGGGGGAGTCGGAACGAGCAGTACTTC. This codes for CASRLTSGGSRNEQYF.

This clonotype was picked up many times. This chain links TRBV7-2 with TRBJ2-4; TRBD2 aligns across 10 bases. The CDR3 spans 15 residues. V was pared by 1 base and J by 9 bases, with 6 bases of the junction left unmatched. The V gene's germline CDR1 is SGHTA and CDR2 FQGNSA. CDR3 loop: CASSLESSGGAIQYF. In nucleotides, the CDR3 is TGTGCCAGCAGCTTAGAGTCCAGCGGGGGGGCCATTCAGTACTTC.

This clonotype showed up many times. The rearrangement uses TRBV7-2 and TRBJ1-5; 7 bases are a match to TRBD1. After removal of 3 bases from V and 0 bases from J, the junction contained 5 bases not matched to a gene. Germline-derived CDR1 and CDR2 are SGHTA and FQGNSA. The CDR3 spans 16 residues. CDR3 region: CASSFRQGDSNQPQHF. CDR3 sequence (DNA): TGTGCCAGCAGCTTTAGACAGGGCGATAGCAATCAGCCCCAGCATTTT.

This clonotype came up many times. This sequence joins TRBV6-5 and TRBJ1-2; D gene uncertain. The CDR3 loop spans 12 amino acids. Looked up from germline, CDR1 is MNHEY and CDR2 is SVGAGI. The germline V and J ends were trimmed by 5 bases and 3 bases, with 7 bases remaining between them. The DNA of the CDR3 is TGTGCCAGCAGTCCCACAGACTATGGCTACACCTTC. It codes for CASSPTDYGYTF.

The sample holds many counts of this clonotype. The chain employs TRBV6-1 and TRBJ2-6; D remains ambiguous. Trimming took off 5 bases at V and 0 bases at J, with 8 bases between the two ends. Germline values: CDR1 MNHNS, CDR2 SASEGT. The CDR3 is 15 amino acids. The CDR3, as DNA: TGTGCCAGCAGTTACGAGAGCTCTGGGGCCAACGTCCTGACTTTC. Translation gives CASSYESSGANVLTF.

At least ten counts were recorded for this clonotype. The chain is built from TRBV6-1 and TRBJ2-1; possibly TRBD1 for D (7 bases). The CDR3 length is 15 residues. V shed 8 bases and J shed 0 bases, with 14 bases lying between them. The germline V gene encodes CDR1 MNHNS and CDR2 SASEGT. The CDR3: CASGEDRSSYNEQFF. CDR3 bases: TGTGCCAGCGGGGAGGACAGGAGCTCCTACAATGAGCAGTTCTTC.

This clonotype was found many times. The chain joins TRBV5-1 to TRBJ2-5; TRBD2 aligns across 8 bases. The germline CDR1 and CDR2 sequences are SGHRS and YFSETQ. The CDR3 totals 14 residues. V lost 3 bases and J lost 1; bases outside the gene matches: 2. CDR3 bases: TGCGCCAGCAGCTCCGGGGGGGTCCAAGAGACCCAGTACTTC. Its protein is CASSSGGVQETQYF.

This clonotype showed up many times. The chain has TRBV7-2 and TRBJ1-2; 12 bases match TRBD1. J lost 6 bases, V lost 5 bases, and 13 bases had no gene match. CDR1 and CDR2 (germline): SGHTA, FQGNSA. This CDR3 has 17 residues. In nucleotides, the CDR3 is TGTGCCAGCAGCAGGGGACAGGGGGCCGGTGACGGCCATGGCTACACCTTC. This gives the protein CASSRGQGAGDGHGYTF.

This clonotype was seen repeatedly, ten times or more. The chain links TRBV3-1 to TRBJ2-5; 13 positions agree with TRBD2. Germline assignment: CDR1 LGHDT and CDR2 YNNKEL (reference sequence). V gave up 1 base and J gave up 9 bases; unmatched junction bases: 14. This CDR3 is built from 18 residues. DNA for the CDR3: TGTGCCAGCAGCCAAGGGAAACCGGGACTAGCGGGGCAATGGGCCCAGTACTTC. Translating it yields CASSQGKPGLAGQWAQYF.

This clonotype has at least ten counts. This rearrangement joins TRBV24-1 to TRBJ1-4; maybe TRBD1 (5 bases). V lost 9 bases, J lost 0 bases, and 7 bases lay in between. There are 13 residues in the CDR3. Germline CDR1 reads KGHDR; CDR2 reads SFDVKD. The CDR3 nucleotides are TGTGCCACCGACAGCTCAACTAATGAAAAACTGTTTTTT. It specifies CATDSSTNEKLFF.

This clonotype was counted many times. The V call is TRBV5-6, the J call TRBJ2-7; TRBD1 matches 10 bases. The trim removed 0 bases at V and 6 bases at J, leaving 6 bases unmatched. Germline values: CDR1 SGHDT, CDR2 YYEEEE. This CDR3 has 15 residues. The CDR3 nucleotides read TGTGCCAGCAGCTTGGACATGGGGACAGGGGTCGAGCAGTACTTC. Its translation: CASSLDMGTGVEQYF.

This clonotype was seen many times. This chain joins TRBV28 and TRBJ2-7; TRBD2 agrees at 12 bases. Germline CDR1 is MDHEN and CDR2 is SYDVKM. This CDR3 is built from 18 residues. Trimming at V came to 4 bases and at J to 0 bases, leaving 10 bases not matched to a gene. DNA of the CDR3: TGTGCCAGCAGTTCACCTACTAGCGGGGGGTTCAGCTCCTACGAGCAGTACTTC. This translates into CASSSPTSGGFSSYEQYF.

As to this clonotype: A much larger clone lies one base from this, so it may be a read error. The V call is TRBV27, the J call TRBJ1-5; tentatively, D is TRBD1 (6 bases). Germline V gives CDR1 MNHEY, CDR2 SMNVEV (reference sequence). Trimming removed 3 bases at V and 3 bases at J, with 12 bases between. The CDR3 is 15 amino acids. Written as DNA, the CDR3 is TGTGCCAGCAGTTTTAGGCAGGGACACAATCAGCCCCAGCATTTT. Protein: CASSFRQGHNQPQHF.